This entry describes one T cell receptor beta chain. Its target is not known. The junction and the germline gene differ at one end; a read error may be behind it. This entry belongs to a study of T cell repertoires in cytomegalovirus infection. Germline assignment: CDR1 MNHEY and CDR2 SVGAGI. The CDR3 has 15 residues. TCRdb fed the reads into MiXCR, producing one record per CDR3 protein. The data contain roughly 730,000 distinct CDR3 sequences, around 30% of them singletons. Specimen: cultured PBMCs, collected from culture after CMV antigen stimulation. The chain has TRBV6-5 and TRBJ2-7, with D perhaps matching TRBD1 or TRBD2 (5 bases each). The sequence derives from a human donor in good health (CMV status not recorded). Some clones in this sample may be carry-over from other donors' samples. The CDR3 loop reads CASSDDRGRAGEQYF. As DNA, the CDR3 is TGTGCCAGCAGCGATGACCGGGGCAGGGCCGGGGAGCAATACTTC.